The sequence of this T cell receptor beta chain was determined in a study of blood T cell repertoires in COVID-19. Looking at the study overall: From T cells, B-cell-depleted T cells, or PBMCs came the material, which was cDNA or gDNA.

Only in-frame clones appear in the TCRdb table, and some are missing; sequencing was by immunoSEQ multiplex PCR. Of some 350,000 clones listed, around 91% were seen once; the top ten hold 0.95% to 1.1%. This clone was picked up one time. V was trimmed by 8 bases and J by 3 bases, leaving 13 bases between them. The V gene's germline CDR1 is KGHSH and CDR2 LQKENI. The CDR3 contains 13 residues. The sequence derives from a man aged 18 to 30 who had recovered from COVID-19. Sequenced sample: PBMCs or T cells enriched from blood (not recorded which). The chain combines TRBV18 with TRBJ1-2, with D possibly matching TRBD1 (6 bases). The CDR3 DNA reads TGTGCCAGCGCGGACAGTTCGGACTATGGCTACACCTTC. Translated: CASADSSDYGYTF.